Sequencing of this T cell receptor beta chain was carried out in a study of T cells in narcolepsy. Points from the study as a whole: Reportedly, autoreactive clonotypes were serially detected in patients' blood but not controls'. Same-patient CSF and blood CD4+ T cell clonotypes included HCRT-specific and TRIB2-specific autoreactive ones.

CDR3 length: 14 amino acids. V was cut by 5 bases and J by 4 bases, with 12 bases left in between. Germline loops: CDR1 SNHLY, CDR2 FYNNEI. TCRdb keeps only in-frame clones here, not all; method: immunoSEQ multiplex PCR. The data show around 18,000 clones, approximately 72% seen once. Concerning this clone: The antigen is not known.

This clonotype was sampled from a human donor with narcolepsy. The specimen was CD45RA- memory CD8+ T cells from PBMCs. J is TRBJ1-3 and V is TRBV2, with unresolved D. The DNA for the CDR3 is TGTGCCAGCAGTCCCCTCGTCGCCGGAAACACCATATATTTT. It codes for CASSPLVAGNTIYF.